This TCR beta chain comes out of a study of blood T cell repertoires in COVID-19. Overall study: From T cells, B-cell-depleted T cells, or PBMCs came the material, which was cDNA or gDNA.

Original handling: Quantification of nucleated cells was approximated via reference gene primer amplification. Profiled with immunoSEQ multiplex PCR; TCRdb holds only in-frame clones, not every one. V and J calls and clone size are copied from that table; D and trimming were computed from the DNA. The sample yields 97,000 or so clones, 70% to 85% seen once. This clonotype originated in a man between 65 and 85 years old with active or convalescent COVID-19. Sequencing was carried out using peripheral blood.

CDR3 DNA sequence: TGTGCCAGCAGTCCTAAGGGGGCGAGTCAGCCCCAGCATTTT. It encodes CASSPKGASQPQHF. The gene calls are TRBV27 and TRBJ1-5; TRBD1 aligns across 7 bases. The CDR3 is 14 amino acids. Unmatched junction bases numbered 7, after V lost 5 bases and J lost 6 bases. From germline, CDR1 is MNHEY and CDR2 SMNVEV (reference sequence).